The 32 T cell receptor beta chains in this list originate from one sample, sequenced in a study of chemoradiotherapy in HPV16-positive cancers. TCRdb's table, derived via immunoSEQ multiplex PCR, lists solely in-frame clones and lacks some. The repertoire includes fewer than 9,500 clones, more than 70% of them detected once, and 3% to 3.5% sits in the top ten. Source: tumor tissue, taken from a patient who underwent chemoradiotherapy. The receptors shown here come from a human donor with HPV-associated anogenital cancer.

This clone was recorded a few times. DNA for the CDR3: TGTGCCAGCAGCTCGACAGGAGGCTACACCTTC. Translating gives CASSSTGGYTF. The chain uses TRBV6-6 and TRBJ1-2; possible D gene TRBD1, 6 bases. The CDR3 consists of 11 residues. V shed 6 bases and J shed 8 bases, with 10 bases lying between them. The germline CDR1 and CDR2 sequences are MNHNY and SVGAGI (reference sequence).

The gene calls are TRBV2 and TRBJ2-2; 13 nucleotides agree with TRBD2. Germline CDR1 reads SNHLY; CDR2 reads FYNNEI. The CDR3 extends over 15 amino acids. Trimming at V came to 4 bases and at J to 7 bases, leaving 3 bases not matched to a gene. In DNA, the CDR3 is TGTGCCAGCAGTGGGACTAGCGGGAGTGTCGGGGAGCTGTTTTTT. Translated: CASSGTSGSVGELFF.

The chain combines TRBV6-1 with TRBJ1-2; the D gene is possibly TRBD1 (6 bases). The CDR3 length is 13 residues. Germline CDR1 reads MNHNS; CDR2 reads SASEGT. V lost 6 bases to trimming and J lost 8 bases, with 16 bases between them. CDR3 nucleotide sequence: TGTGCCAGCAGACCCAGGGGAGGAGGAGGCTACACCTTC. The encoded protein is CASRPRGGGGYTF.

V and J are TRBV9 and TRBJ2-5, with D unclear. Germline V gene sequence: CDR1 SGDLS, CDR2 YYNGEE. There are 14 residues in the CDR3. V lost 2 bases, J lost 3 bases, and 11 bases lay in between. The CDR3 sequence: CASSVDATEETQYF. The CDR3 DNA reads TGTGCCAGCAGCGTCGACGCAACTGAAGAGACCCAGTACTTC.

The chain employs TRBV7-8 and TRBJ2-3; D is perhaps TRBD2 (7 bases). Trimming shortened V by 5 bases and J by 4 bases, and 16 bases separated the two germline ends. The CDR3 spans 15 residues. Germline-derived CDR1 and CDR2 are SGHVS and FQNEAQ. The CDR3 nucleotides are TGTGCCAGCAGCCACGGGTCGGGGGGCCCAGATACGCAGTATTTT. It codes for CASSHGSGGPDTQYF. Drawing the rest from reference TRBV7-8 and TRBJ2-3, the complete variable domain is GAGVSQSPRYKVAKRGQDVALRCDPISGHVSLFWYQQALGQGPEFLTYFQNEAQLDKSGLPSDRFFAERPEGSVSTLKIQRTQQEDSAVYLCASSHGSGGPDTQYFGPGTRLTVL.

The chain joins TRBV7-8 to TRBJ2-7; 8 nucleotides line up with TRBD1. V was clipped by 3 bases and J by 7 bases; unmatched bases: 14. CDR1 is SGHVS and CDR2 is FQNEAQ in the germline V gene. This CDR3 is 16 amino acids long. CDR3 sequence (DNA): TGTGCCAGCAGCTTCTCAGGACAGGGTCAATCGCGGGAGCAGTACTTC. Its translation is CASSFSGQGQSREQYF.

The rearrangement links TRBV10-2 to TRBJ1-2, with 8 bases matching TRBD1. Germline assignment: CDR1 WSHSY and CDR2 SAAADI. The CDR3 covers 15 residues. V lost 6 bases, J lost 0 bases, and 6 bases stayed unmatched. The CDR3 loop reads CASRSGQASNYGYTF. CDR3 coding DNA: TGCGCCAGCAGGTCGGGACAGGCATCTAACTATGGCTACACCTTC.

This chain connects TRBV20-1 to TRBJ1-2; D gene uncertain. CDR1 is DFQATT, CDR2 SNEGSKA, per germline (reference sequence). Trimming removed 0 bases from V and 1 base from J, with 0 bases in between. The CDR3 spans 11 residues. CDR3 sequence reads: CSARDNYGYTF. CDR3 sequence (DNA): TGCAGTGCTAGAGATAACTATGGCTACACCTTC.

This CDR3 reads CAISDNTGELFF. As DNA, the CDR3 is TGTGCCATCAGTGACAACACCGGGGAGCTGTTTTTT. The chain employs TRBV10-3 and TRBJ2-2; unclear D gene. The CDR3 extends over 12 amino acids. CDR1 is ENHRY, CDR2 SYGVKD, per germline. Trimming removed 3 bases at V and 2 bases at J, with 1 base between.

The CDR3 DNA sequence: TGTGCCAGCAGTGAGCACAGGGGAGACGGCAATCAGCCCCAGCATTTT. Translating it yields CASSEHRGDGNQPQHF. The V gene is TRBV6-1, the J gene TRBJ1-5, with 7 nucleotides matching TRBD1. Trimming at V came to 3 bases and at J to 2 bases, leaving 7 bases not matched to a gene. The germline V gene has CDR1 MNHNS and CDR2 SASEGT. The CDR3 runs to 16 residues.

In this sample, this clone turned up once. The chain carries TRBV6-5 and TRBJ1-2; no clear D. The CDR3 is 14 amino acids. Germline V CDR1 and CDR2: MNHEY, SVGAGI. V lost 0 bases and J 8 bases, leaving 13 bases between the germline ends. CDR3: CASSYSSLTDGYTF. CDR3 bases: TGTGCCAGCAGTTACTCGAGCCTGACTGACGGCTACACCTTC.

Concerning this clone: One end of the junction does not line up with germline, which may come from a read error. The V gene is TRBV5-4, the J gene TRBJ1-1, with a possible D match to TRBD1 (6 bases). The germline gives CDR1 SGHNT, CDR2 YYREEE (reference sequence). The CDR3 loop spans 14 amino acids. CDR3 DNA: TGTGCCAGCAGCTTGAACAGGGTGAACCCTGAAGCTTTCTTT. Protein: CASSLNRVNPEAFF.

The chain has TRBV5-4 and TRBJ2-3; TRBD2 aligns across 12 bases. After removal of 4 bases from V and 6 bases from J, the junction contained 3 bases not matched to a gene. CDR1 is SGHNT and CDR2 is YYREEE in the germline V gene (reference sequence). This CDR3 is built from 14 residues. The CDR3 DNA follows: TGTGCCAGCAGCCGGACTAGCGGGGCGGATACGCAGTATTTT. This encodes CASSRTSGADTQYF.

The chain recombines TRBV12-5 with TRBJ1-5; D not resolved. This CDR3 spans 14 amino acids. V shed 2 bases and J shed 2 bases, with 7 bases lying between them. Germline CDR1 reads LGHNT; CDR2 reads FRNRAP. In DNA, the CDR3 is TGTGCTAGTGGTTTGAAGCCGGGCAATCAGCCCCAGCATTTT. Translation: CASGLKPGNQPQHF.

The table lists this clone with a few counts. The chain carries TRBV5-6 and TRBJ1-4; D perhaps matches TRBD1 (5 bases). Trimming pared 1 base from V and 0 bases from J, leaving 13 bases between. CDR1 is SGHDT and CDR2 is YYEEEE in the germline V gene. This CDR3 comprises 17 residues. DNA for the CDR3: TGTGCCAGCAGCTTGCTGGTACAGGATTCAACTAATGAAAAACTGTTTTTT. As protein: CASSLLVQDSTNEKLFF.

The chain is built from TRBV7-6 and TRBJ1-1; no clear D gene. The length of the CDR3 is 13 residues. V dropped 4 bases and J dropped 3 bases, with 9 bases sitting between them. Germline CDR1 SGHVS, CDR2 FNYEAQ. The CDR3 DNA follows: TGTGCCAGCAGCTCCCCTGGGGACACTGAAGCTTTCTTT. This gives the protein CASSSPGDTEAFF.

The V call is TRBV6-1, the J call TRBJ2-1; 8 positions match TRBD2. The V gene end was trimmed by 1 base and the J gene end by 9 bases; junction bases not matched to a gene: 14. CDR1 and CDR2 from the germline V gene are MNHNS and SASEGT. The CDR3 contains 17 residues. The chain's CDR3 is CASSEVPGTSGGVEQFF. The CDR3 DNA sequence: TGTGCCAGCAGTGAAGTGCCCGGGACTAGTGGGGGGGTTGAGCAGTTCTTC.

This clone was recorded once. The gene calls are TRBV15 and TRBJ1-5; D gene unclear. Germline CDR1 and CDR2: LNHNV and YYDKDF (reference sequence). The V end lost 0 bases, the J end lost 4 bases, and 10 bases lay between the germline ends. There are 15 residues in the CDR3. The CDR3 sequence: CATSRDRVRNQPQHF. CDR3 DNA: TGTGCCACCAGCAGAGATCGCGTCAGGAATCAGCCCCAGCATTTT. The full variable domain, in which reference TRBV15 and TRBJ1-5 provide the parts outside the CDR3, is DAMVIQNPRYQVTQFGKPVTLSCSQTLNHNVMYWYQQKSSQAPKLLFHYYDKDFNNEADTPDNFQSRRPNTSFCFLDIRSPGLGDTAMYLCATSRDRVRNQPQHFGDGTRLSIL.

This chain joins TRBV10-2 and TRBJ2-3; 13 bases match TRBD2. The ends lost 7 bases at V and 6 bases at J; junction bases unmatched: 13. This CDR3 contains 17 residues. The germline V gene encodes CDR1 WSHSY and CDR2 SAAADI. CDR3 loop: CASKEGSTSGGRDTQYF. The CDR3 bases are TGCGCCAGCAAAGAGGGATCGACTAGCGGGGGGCGGGATACGCAGTATTTT.

The chain is built from TRBV7-9 and TRBJ1-1; weak D call: TRBD1 (5 bases). Germline assignment: CDR1 SEHNR and CDR2 FQNEAQ (reference sequence). The CDR3 runs 15 residues. Trimming left V 5 bases short and J 11 bases short, with 24 bases between. The CDR3 region has the DNA TGTGCCAGCAGCCCCAATCTCGGGACCCCCTTTTTCGCTTTCTTT. Translating it yields CASSPNLGTPFFAFF.

The V and J genes are TRBV6-5 and TRBJ2-6; D unclear. V lost 6 bases and J lost 0, with 6 bases in between. Germline V lookup: CDR1 MNHEY, CDR2 SVGAGI. The CDR3 sequence is 14 residues long. CDR3 in DNA: TGTGCCAGCAGCCCAATCTCTGGGGCCAACGTCCTGACTTTC. Protein sequence: CASSPISGANVLTF.

The V gene is TRBV27, the J gene TRBJ1-2, with 10 bases fitting TRBD1. With V trimmed by 5 bases and J by 2 bases, 5 bases remained unmatched. Germline V gene sequence: CDR1 MNHEY, CDR2 SMNVEV (reference sequence). CDR3 length equals 15 residues. The CDR3 DNA reads TGTGCCAGCAGTCTAACGGGACAGGGGAACTATGGCTACACCTTC. Translation gives CASSLTGQGNYGYTF.

The chain uses TRBV5-1 and TRBJ2-3; 7 nucleotides match TRBD1. V shed 4 bases, J shed 5 bases, and the junction held 7 bases outside the gene matches. Germline assignment: CDR1 SGHRS and CDR2 YFSETQ. This CDR3 spans 14 amino acids. The CDR3 nucleotides read TGCGCCAGCAGCACTGGGACAGCGGAAGATACGCAGTATTTT. Residues: CASSTGTAEDTQYF. The whole variable domain, remainder taken from reference TRBV5-1 and TRBJ2-3, is KAGVTQTPRYLIKTRGQQVTLSCSPISGHRSVSWYQQTPGQGLQFLFEYFSETQRNKGNFPGRFSGRQFSNSRSEMNVSTLELGDSALYLCASSTGTAEDTQYFGPGTRLTVL.

The DNA of the CDR3 is TGTGCCAGCACTACCACAGAGGACTATGGCTACACCTTC. Amino acid sequence: CASTTTEDYGYTF. V gene TRBV28 combines with J gene TRBJ1-2; D uncertain. The germline CDR1 and CDR2 sequences are MDHEN and SYDVKM. The V end lost 7 bases, the J end lost 3 bases, and 12 bases lay between the germline ends. This CDR3 is built from 13 residues.

The chain links TRBV18 to TRBJ1-1; 11 bases are shared with TRBD1. CDR3 length: 17 amino acids. V shed 2 bases and J 4 bases; nucleotides not matched to a gene: 9. Looked up from germline, CDR1 is KGHSH and CDR2 is LQKENI. DNA of the CDR3: TGTGCCAGCTCACCATCAGGACAGGGGGCGTGGGTCACTGAAGCTTTCTTT. Its translation: CASSPSGQGAWVTEAFF.

The chain employs TRBV7-2 and TRBJ1-1; TRBD1 is a possible D gene (5 bases). This CDR3 has 13 residues. Germline V gives CDR1 SGHTA, CDR2 FQGNSA. The V and J ends lost 1 base and 13 bases respectively, with 16 bases between them. The CDR3 DNA is TGTGCCAGCAGCTTAGGGGCTCAGGGATGGGGTTTCTTT. As protein: CASSLGAQGWGFF.

This rearrangement joins TRBV6-5 to TRBJ1-2, with D unclear. Deletions cut 4 bases from V and 6 bases from J, with 15 bases between. The CDR3 spans 14 residues. Germline CDR1 is MNHEY and CDR2 is SVGAGI. CDR3 nucleotides: TGTGCCAGCAGTTCCGCGTCCTGGGGAGATGGCTACACCTTC. It encodes CASSSASWGDGYTF.

The chain couples TRBV6-1 to TRBJ1-2; unclear D gene. Trimming took 1 base from V and 3 from J, leaving 9 bases between them. CDR3 length: 14 residues. CDR1 and CDR2 from the germline V gene are MNHNS and SASEGT. CDR3 DNA sequence: TGTGCCAGCAGTGAAGGGTTCGAGTACTATGGCTACACCTTC. This codes for CASSEGFEYYGYTF.

This clone occurred a few times. The chain combines TRBV19 with TRBJ1-4; 9 bases map to TRBD1. Germline V gene lookup returns CDR1 LNHDA and CDR2 SQIVND (reference sequence). With 3 bases clipped from V and 7 bases from J, the junction kept 6 bases outside the gene matches. The CDR3 is 15 residues long. In nucleotides, the CDR3 is TGTGCCAGTAGTATTACAGGGGGCGCGAGTGAAAAACTGTTTTTT. Protein: CASSITGGASEKLFF.

The chain couples TRBV6-4 to TRBJ1-3; TRBD1 matches at 8 bases. CDR1 and CDR2 (germline): MRHNA, SNTAGT. V lost 2 bases and J lost 4; bases outside the gene matches: 22. CDR3 length equals 21 residues. The CDR3 here is CASSDPGGPQGGGRGGNTIYF. CDR3 sequence (DNA): TGTGCCAGCAGTGACCCAGGGGGCCCTCAGGGTGGGGGTAGAGGAGGAAACACCATATATTTT.

There are a few counts of this clone. The CDR3 nucleotides read TGTGCCAGCAGCGTAGAGGAGCGCTCCTACAATGAGCAGTTCTTC. Translation: CASSVEERSYNEQFF. V gene TRBV9 combines with J gene TRBJ2-1; no reliable D call. V was shortened by 0 bases and J by 0 bases, with 7 bases between the two germline ends. The CDR3 runs 15 residues. CDR1 is SGDLS and CDR2 is YYNGEE in the germline V gene.

The rearrangement links TRBV19 to TRBJ1-4; D may be TRBD1 (6 bases). With 5 bases removed from V and 0 bases from J, the gap between germline ends came to 10 bases. Germline V gene sequence: CDR1 LNHDA, CDR2 SQIVND (reference sequence). This CDR3 has 15 amino acids. The DNA for the CDR3 is TGTGCCAGTAGTCAAAGACAGGCAACTAATGAAAAACTGTTTTTT. This encodes CASSQRQATNEKLFF.